These 27 T cell receptor beta chains originate from one sample sequenced in a study of OX40 agonist ivuxolimab in advanced cancers. Here immunoSEQ multiplex PCR was the method, and the copy in TCRdb shows in-frame clones only, minus some. The sample has 70,000 to 95,000 clones, around nine tenths seen once; the top ten hold approximately 2.8%. The sequences come from CD4+ or CD8+ T cells sorted from blood, collected in a trial of the OX40 agonist ivuxolimab. These receptor sequences come from an adult with an advanced solid tumor such as melanoma, head and neck, liver or kidney cancer.

The gene calls are TRBV7-9 and TRBJ1-6; D might be TRBD1 (6 bases). Germline CDR1 reads SEHNR; CDR2 reads FQNEAQ (reference sequence). This CDR3 is 14 amino acids long. The V and J ends lost 5 bases and 2 bases respectively, with 7 bases between them. The CDR3 is CASSQGPYNSPLHF. In DNA, the CDR3 is TGTGCCAGCAGCCAGGGGCCCTATAATTCACCCCTCCACTTT.

This clone was observed a single time. J is TRBJ2-7 and V is TRBV7-9, with D possibly matching TRBD1 (6 bases). This CDR3 has 12 amino acids. The V end lost 1 base, the J end lost 13 bases, and 14 bases lay between the germline ends. Germline lookup yields CDR1 SEHNR and CDR2 FQNEAQ (reference sequence). The CDR3 region is CASSLVGEGHYF. DNA for the CDR3: TGTGCCAGCAGCTTAGTAGGCGAGGGACATTACTTC.

The chain links TRBV5-6 to TRBJ1-3; TRBD1 matches 8 bases. V shed 5 bases and J 0 bases; nucleotides not matched to a gene: 10. There are 17 residues in the CDR3. Germline V gene lookup returns CDR1 SGHDT and CDR2 YYEEEE. The CDR3 loop reads CASSSRTGSYSGNTIYF. The CDR3 bases are TGTGCCAGCAGTTCCCGGACAGGGTCATACTCTGGAAACACCATATATTTT.

V and J are TRBV5-8 and TRBJ1-5; maybe TRBD1 (6 bases). CDR1 is SGHTS, CDR2 YDEGEE, per germline. V was pared by 0 bases and J by 7 bases, with 11 bases between. This CDR3 has 14 amino acids. The CDR3 DNA follows: TGTGCCAGCAGCTTGGATCGGGGGCGGCAGCCCCAGCATTTT. Translating it yields CASSLDRGRQPQHF.

This sequence joins TRBV7-8 and TRBJ2-2; TRBD1 or TRBD2 may be the D gene (5 bases each). CDR1 and CDR2 from the germline V gene are SGHVS and FQNEAQ. This CDR3 comprises 16 residues. With 7 bases removed from V and 6 bases from J, the gap between germline ends came to 21 bases. CDR3: CASNSIRGYIPGELFF. The CDR3 nucleotides are TGTGCCAGCAACTCTATCCGGGGCTATATCCCCGGGGAGCTGTTTTTT.

This chain links TRBV2 with TRBJ1-5; 8 bases agree with TRBD1. J lost 7 bases, V lost 1 base, and 3 bases had no gene match. The CDR3 loop spans 14 amino acids. The germline V gene encodes CDR1 SNHLY and CDR2 FYNNEI. CDR3 sequence (DNA): TGTGCCAGCAGTGAAGGGACAGGGAGGCAGCCCCAGCATTTT. This translates into CASSEGTGRQPQHF.

For the CDR3, the DNA is TGTGCCGGCCTGGGACCGATCCCTGGAAACACCATATATTTT. Amino acid sequence: CAGLGPIPGNTIYF. This rearrangement joins TRBV6-1 to TRBJ1-3; perhaps TRBD1 as D (5 bases). Per the germline V gene, CDR1 is MNHNS and CDR2 is SASEGT. CDR3 size: 14 residues. The V end was cut by 11 bases, the J end by 2 bases, with 16 bases between.

The chain couples TRBV4-2 to TRBJ2-3, with 13 bases identical to TRBD2. The trim removed 4 bases at V and 4 bases at J, leaving 5 bases unmatched. Looked up from germline, CDR1 is LGHNA and CDR2 is YNFKEQ. CDR3 length: 16 residues. The chain's CDR3 is CASSPGTSGESDTQYF. CDR3 bases: TGTGCCAGCAGCCCGGGGACTAGCGGGGAGTCAGATACGCAGTATTTT.

The chain recombines TRBV23-1 with TRBJ2-3; 12 bases are a match to TRBD2. TRBV23-1 is designated an ORF whose function remains uncertain. The CDR3 has 20 residues. J gave up 1 base and V 3 bases, and 14 bases lay outside the gene matches. CDR3 in DNA: TGCGCCAGCAGTCAGCAGACCGGAAGGGGGACTAGCGGGCGCACAGATACGCAGTATTTT. Its protein product is CASSQQTGRGTSGRTDTQYF.

The V call is TRBV28, the J call TRBJ1-2; 7 bases agree with TRBD1. From germline, CDR1 is MDHEN and CDR2 SYDVKM. V lost 8 bases to trimming and J lost 0 bases; unmatched junction nucleotides: 6. The CDR3 loop spans 14 amino acids. For the CDR3, the DNA is TGTGCCAGCGGGTCAGGGGGGTCTAACTATGGCTACACCTTC. It translates to CASGSGGSNYGYTF.

The chain couples TRBV28 to TRBJ2-7; maybe TRBD1 (5 bases). In germline, CDR1 is MDHEN, CDR2 SYDVKM. The germline V and J ends were trimmed by 7 bases and 0 bases, with 16 bases remaining between them. The CDR3 is made up of 15 amino acids. In nucleotides, the CDR3 is TGTGCCAGCACTAGGACACCAACACCCTCCTACGAGCAGTACTTC. As protein: CASTRTPTPSYEQYF.

The chain has TRBV27 and TRBJ2-7; the D is unclear. Trimming shortened V by 3 bases and J by 5 bases, and 14 bases separated the two germline ends. Germline CDR1 reads MNHEY; CDR2 reads SMNVEV (reference sequence). The CDR3 has 14 amino acids. The CDR3 reads CASSFSFRLHEQYF. The CDR3 DNA follows: TGTGCCAGCAGTTTTTCATTTCGTCTACACGAGCAGTACTTC.

The rearrangement joins TRBV6-6 to TRBJ1-2, with D unresolved. Germline CDR1 is MNHNY and CDR2 is SVGAGI (reference sequence). Deletions cut 8 bases from V and 4 bases from J, with 11 bases between. This CDR3 is 12 amino acids long. This CDR3 reads CASAGLSYGYTF. In DNA form, the CDR3 reads TGTGCCAGCGCAGGTCTATCCTATGGCTACACCTTC.

The J gene is TRBJ1-5, the V gene TRBV19, with unresolved D. V was clipped by 7 bases and J by 5 bases, with 9 bases between them. CDR3 length: 12 residues. Germline loops: CDR1 LNHDA, CDR2 SQIVND (reference sequence). The CDR3 region has the DNA TGTGCCAGTAATTTAGGTGATCAGCCCCAGCATTTT. It codes for CASNLGDQPQHF.

The CDR3 nucleotides are TGCGCCAGCAGCAAGTCCAGTGTAGGTTCAGACTATGGCTACACCTTC. As protein: CASSKSSVGSDYGYTF. The J gene is TRBJ1-2, the V gene TRBV5-1; D uncertain. The CDR3 covers 16 residues. Per the germline V gene, CDR1 is SGHRS and CDR2 is YFSETQ. V lost 4 bases to trimming and J lost 3 bases, with 19 bases between them.

This clone was detected only a few times. V gene TRBV9 combines with J gene TRBJ1-2; a weak D match, TRBD1 (5 bases). Germline assignment: CDR1 SGDLS and CDR2 YYNGEE. V was trimmed by 4 bases and J by 1 base, leaving 20 bases between them. The CDR3 has 17 residues. In nucleotides, the CDR3 is TGTGCCAGCAGCCCCGCGGGGGGATCCGAATTTAACTATGGCTACACCTTC. This sequence encodes CASSPAGGSEFNYGYTF.

This chain connects TRBV10-3 to TRBJ2-1; 7 bases line up with TRBD2. The germline V gene encodes CDR1 ENHRY and CDR2 SYGVKD. This CDR3 spans 14 amino acids. V trimming: 5 bases; J trimming: 6 bases; junction bases outside the gene matches: 7. CDR3: CAISLGEGSNEQFF. CDR3 nucleotides: TGTGCCATCAGTTTGGGGGAGGGCAGCAATGAGCAGTTCTTC.

This clone showed up just once. The rearrangement joins TRBV28 to TRBJ1-1; D is ambiguous. The V gene's germline CDR1 is MDHEN and CDR2 SYDVKM. The CDR3 extends over 13 amino acids. Trimming stripped 2 bases from V and 11 bases from J, with 15 bases between. CDR3 sequence reads: CASSLGPGFTAFF. The DNA of the CDR3 is TGTGCCAGCAGTTTAGGGCCAGGTTTTACGGCTTTCTTT.

This clone showed up just once. The rearrangement joins TRBV9 to TRBJ1-6; D possibly corresponds to TRBD1 (6 bases). The CDR3 runs 14 residues. Per germline, CDR1 SGDLS and CDR2 YYNGEE. Deletions cut 4 bases from V and 6 bases from J, with 11 bases between. The CDR3 spells CASSPRQANSPLHF. In DNA, the CDR3 is TGTGCCAGCAGCCCGCGACAGGCTAATTCACCCCTCCACTTT.

This clone was counted a single time. DNA of the CDR3: TGCGCCAGCAGTCAATCGTCGGACAGTACGCTCAATTCACCCCTCCACTTT. Amino acid sequence: CASSQSSDSTLNSPLHF. The rearrangement uses TRBV23-1 and TRBJ1-6; a weak D match, TRBD1 (6 bases). TRBV23-1 is sorted into the ORF group, with uncertain function. There are 17 residues in the CDR3. V dropped 0 bases and J dropped 7 bases, with 16 bases sitting between them.

This rearrangement joins TRBV19 to TRBJ1-5; the match to TRBD1 covers 8 bases. Germline V gene sequence: CDR1 LNHDA, CDR2 SQIVND (reference sequence). The CDR3 contains 17 residues. V shed 4 bases and J 1 base; nucleotides not matched to a gene: 9. The DNA of the CDR3 is TGTGCCAGTAGTACCCATTCACAGGGGGGAAGCAATCAGCCCCAGCATTTT. Amino acid sequence: CASSTHSQGGSNQPQHF. The variable domain in full, with the rest retrieved from reference TRBV19 and TRBJ1-5, is DGGITQSPKYLFRKEGQNVTLSCEQNLNHDAMYWYRQDPGQGLRLIYYSQIVNDFQKGDIAEGYSVSREKKESFPLTVTSAQKNPTAFYLCASSTHSQGGSNQPQHFGDGTRLSIL.

The rearrangement links TRBV28 to TRBJ1-5; D gene ambiguous. CDR1 MDHEN and CDR2 SYDVKM come from the germline V gene. V was trimmed by 2 bases and J by 7 bases, leaving 12 bases between them. The length of the CDR3 is 14 residues. In DNA form, the CDR3 reads TGTGCCAGCAGTTTACTGAGGGCGACACAGCCCCAGCATTTT. Protein: CASSLLRATQPQHF.

This chain joins TRBV5-6 and TRBJ2-5; the D gene could be TRBD1 or TRBD2 (6 bases each). The CDR3 runs 18 residues. V gave up 7 bases and J gave up 4 bases, with 29 bases separating them. Looked up from germline, CDR1 is SGHDT and CDR2 is YYEEEE. The CDR3 is CASVPSEGGLTGGETQYF. The CDR3, as DNA: TGTGCCAGCGTCCCGTCGGAGGGGGGCCTTACTGGGGGAGAGACCCAGTACTTC.

The chain has TRBV4-1 and TRBJ1-4; 9 positions agree with TRBD1. The CDR3 has 16 amino acids. The V gene end was trimmed by 2 bases and the J gene end by 4 bases; junction bases not matched to a gene: 5. Germline V lookup: CDR1 MGHRA, CDR2 YSYEKL. Here the CDR3 DNA reads TGCGCCAGCAGCCAAATACCGGGACAGGGTAATGAAAAACTGTTTTTT. It codes for CASSQIPGQGNEKLFF.

The chain couples TRBV27 to TRBJ2-3; D gene unclear. The CDR3 totals 12 residues. V was trimmed by 6 bases and J by 2 bases, leaving 6 bases between them. Germline V gene sequence: CDR1 MNHEY, CDR2 SMNVEV (reference sequence). CDR3 nucleotide sequence: TGTGCCAGCAGGGGCGTCACAGATACGCAGTATTTT. Translation: CASRGVTDTQYF.

J is TRBJ2-2 and V is TRBV28, with 7 positions matching TRBD1. This CDR3 has 14 residues. From germline, CDR1 is MDHEN and CDR2 SYDVKM. V dropped 6 bases and J dropped 2; count of bases not matched to a gene: 3. CDR3 sequence reads: CASRRQGNTGELFF. The CDR3 nucleotides read TGTGCCAGCAGGCGACAGGGTAACACCGGGGAGCTGTTTTTT.

The V and J genes are TRBV6-5 and TRBJ1-1, with a possible D match to TRBD1 (6 bases). The germline V gene encodes CDR1 MNHEY and CDR2 SVGAGI. V was shortened by 6 bases and J by 2 bases, with 13 bases between the two germline ends. CDR3 size: 14 residues. CDR3: CASRTGQINTEAFF. CDR3 nucleotides: TGTGCCAGCAGGACGGGACAAATCAACACTGAAGCTTTCTTT.